This T cell receptor beta chain appears in the sequencing data of a study of technical replicates of blood from a handful of donors. A single count supports this clone. Trimming took 5 bases from V and 5 from J; bases not matched to a gene: 20. This CDR3 comprises 18 residues. The germline CDR1 and CDR2 sequences are SEHNR and FQNEAQ (reference sequence). The protocol was immunoSEQ multiplex PCR, while the TCRdb copy is restricted to in-frame clones and leaves out a portion. The sample gives about 15,000 clones, 82% of which show up once; roughly a tenth is in the top ten. Material: PBMCs. The V gene is TRBV7-9, the J gene TRBJ2-7, with TRBD1 matching over 8 bases. The source is a human donor in good health. Some clones in this sample may be carry-over from other donors' samples. This CDR3 reads CASSRLSMTDRGPNEQYF. CDR3 DNA sequence: TGTGCCAGCAGCCGACTATCAATGACAGACAGGGGTCCTAACGAGCAGTACTTC.